Listed here are 7 T cell receptor beta chains from one sample, sequenced in a study of blood T cell repertoires in COVID-19 (TCRdb year 2020). Receptor amplification or capture employed the immunoSEQ multiplex PCR assay. TCRdb re-hosts the immuneACCESS table, in-frame sequences only. Its copies lack some clones; in the studies checked, an unresolved V gene accounts for under half of them, and the cause for the rest is not known. In all, the sample holds hundreds of thousands of clones, and over 75% of those were seen once. Of the sample, roughly 1% falls within the top ten clones. Sequences were obtained from PBMCs or T cells enriched from blood (not recorded which). The source of these receptors is a man aged 18 to 35 who had recovered from COVID-19.

The rearrangement links TRBV6-1 to TRBJ2-2; TRBD1 might be the D (6 bases). In germline, CDR1 is MNHNS, CDR2 SASEGT. The CDR3 spans 16 residues. Trimming removed 2 bases from V and 2 bases from J, with 12 bases in between. CDR3 loop: CASSEQRTVNTGELFF. The CDR3 nucleotides read TGTGCCAGCAGTGAACAACGGACAGTTAACACCGGGGAGCTGTTTTTT.

The rearrangement uses TRBV5-6 and TRBJ1-2; D is unresolved. V gave up 1 base and J gave up 8 bases, with 9 bases separating them. This CDR3 has 12 residues. The germline V gene encodes CDR1 SGHDT and CDR2 YYEEEE. The CDR3 region has the DNA TGTGCCAGCAGCTTGACAGCGGGGGGCTACACCTTC. Protein product: CASSLTAGGYTF.

This clone showed up just once. The chain recombines TRBV6-5 with TRBJ1-5, with D possibly TRBD1 on 5 matching bases. Germline V gene lookup returns CDR1 MNHEY and CDR2 SVGAGI. This CDR3 has 13 amino acids. The V end lost 8 bases, the J end lost 1 base, and 9 bases lay between the germline ends. The CDR3: CASGDSSNQPQHF. The DNA for the CDR3 is TGTGCCAGCGGGGACTCCAGCAATCAGCCCCAGCATTTT.

V usage is TRBV18 and J usage is TRBJ1-4; D is undetermined. The V gene lost 3 bases and the J gene lost 4 bases, with 12 bases spanning the gap. CDR1 and CDR2 from the germline V gene are KGHSH and LQKENI. This CDR3 has 15 amino acids. The CDR3 loop reads CASSPTELHNEKLFF. CDR3 bases: TGTGCCAGCTCACCTACAGAACTGCATAATGAAAAACTGTTTTTT.

J is TRBJ2-7 and V is TRBV12-3 or TRBV12-4; D may be TRBD2 (6 bases). Trimming took 4 bases from V and 6 from J, leaving 10 bases between them. The CDR3 contains 12 residues. The CDR3 spells CASSSQGLEQYF. The CDR3 DNA is TGTGCCAGCAGTTCGCAGGGACTCGAGCAGTACTTC.

In nucleotides, the CDR3 is TGTGCCAGCAGCAAAATAGGGGATGGCTACACCTTC. Its translation: CASSKIGDGYTF. The V and J genes are TRBV21-1 and TRBJ1-2; whether TRBD1, the table's D call, matches the DNA was not checked. TRBV21-1 is classified as a pseudogene. The CDR3 runs 12 residues.

V usage is TRBV27 and J usage is TRBJ1-6; D remains ambiguous. V shed 3 bases and J shed 6 bases, with 9 bases lying between them. CDR3 length equals 14 residues. CDR1 is MNHEY and CDR2 is SMNVEV in the germline V gene (reference sequence). The CDR3 here is CASSFPSLNSPLHF. DNA of the CDR3: TGTGCCAGCAGTTTCCCCTCTCTTAATTCACCCCTCCACTTT.